The 15 T cell receptor beta chains listed next were all sequenced from one sample in a study of T-cell memory formation after mild COVID-19. From the 5' RACE reads, TCRdb called clonotypes with MiXCR, one entry per CDR3 protein. Of about 140,000 distinct CDR3 sequences listed, around 15% are singletons. Source material: PBMCs or a T cell subset sorted from them (not recorded which). These receptors came from an adult woman who had mild COVID-19 (a few samples of this study predate the infection). Cell type and time point are not known.

The chain recombines TRBV24-1 with TRBJ2-3, with TRBD2 matching over 10 bases. V shed 3 bases, J shed 4 bases, and the junction held 9 bases outside the gene matches. The CDR3 spans 17 residues. Germline loops: CDR1 KGHDR, CDR2 SFDVKD. CDR3 amino acids: CATSDPQLAGAADTQYF. CDR3 DNA: TGTGCCACCAGTGATCCACAGCTAGCGGGGGCTGCAGATACGCAGTATTTT.

This clonotype has a handful of counts. The chain is built from TRBV3-1 and TRBJ2-7, with D hard to call. Trimming left V 4 bases short and J 3 bases short, with 16 bases between. The CDR3 is 15 amino acids. Germline V lookup: CDR1 LGHDT, CDR2 YNNKEL (reference sequence). The CDR3 region is CASSLITEMVYEQYF. DNA for the CDR3: TGTGCCAGCAGCCTTATAACGGAAATGGTCTACGAGCAGTACTTC.

This clonotype was observed many times. The chain links TRBV5-1 to TRBJ2-2; the D gene is possibly TRBD1 (7 bases). CDR1 is SGHRS and CDR2 is YFSETQ in the germline V gene. V was cut by 4 bases and J by 4 bases, with 17 bases left in between. There are 16 residues in the CDR3. The CDR3 loop is CASSHRQGGSTGELFF. The CDR3 DNA reads TGCGCCAGCAGCCACCGACAGGGAGGTAGCACCGGGGAGCTGTTTTTT.

This clonotype was picked up many times. The chain is built from TRBV7-8 and TRBJ2-3; D is unclear. V was cut by 5 bases and J by 6 bases, with 18 bases left in between. The germline V gene has CDR1 SGHVS and CDR2 FQNEAQ. The CDR3 consists of 15 residues. CDR3 loop: CASSAHTNHGDTQYF. The CDR3 DNA is TGTGCCAGCAGCGCACATACCAATCACGGGGATACGCAGTATTTT. The variable domain in full, with the rest retrieved from reference TRBV7-8 and TRBJ2-3, is GAGVSQSPRYKVAKRGQDVALRCDPISGHVSLFWYQQALGQGPEFLTYFQNEAQLDKSGLPSDRFFAERPEGSVSTLKIQRTQQEDSAVYLCASSAHTNHGDTQYFGPGTRLTVL.

The chain's CDR3 is CASSQGLNTDTQYF. CDR3 DNA: TGTGCCAGCAGCCAGGGACTAAACACAGATACGCAGTATTTT. V and J are TRBV3-1 and TRBJ2-3; TRBD2 matches 7 bases. V lost 3 bases and J lost 2; bases outside the gene matches: 2. Germline V CDR1 and CDR2: LGHDT, YNNKEL (reference sequence). The CDR3 has 14 residues.

This clonotype showed up just a few times. This sequence joins TRBV12-3 or TRBV12-4 and TRBJ2-7; the D gene is possibly TRBD1 (6 bases). Deletions cut 5 bases from V and 7 bases from J, with 21 bases between. The CDR3 length is 15 residues. The CDR3 is CASSGPGQGFREQYF. For the CDR3, the DNA is TGTGCCAGCAGTGGACCGGGACAAGGCTTTCGGGAGCAGTACTTC.

The chain joins TRBV18 to TRBJ2-7; 7 nucleotides agree with TRBD1. Germline CDR1 KGHSH, CDR2 LQKENI. V lost 5 bases and J lost 2; bases outside the gene matches: 9. The CDR3 has 15 residues. CDR3 nucleotide sequence: TGTGCCAGCTCAGTCTCCGGGACAGAGCCCTACGAGCAGTACTTC. This sequence encodes CASSVSGTEPYEQYF.

This clonotype was counted only a few times. CDR3 coding DNA: TGTGCCAGCAGTTTATCGGGAGCGGGGGAGGTCGAGCAGTACTTC. This translates into CASSLSGAGEVEQYF. J is TRBJ2-7 and V is TRBV27, with TRBD2 identical over 8 bases. This CDR3 is built from 15 residues. V was pared by 0 bases and J by 6 bases, with 7 bases of the junction left unmatched. The V gene's germline CDR1 is MNHEY and CDR2 SMNVEV (reference sequence).

V is TRBV15 and J is TRBJ2-7; TRBD1 is a possible D gene (6 bases). The CDR3 contains 15 residues. From germline, CDR1 is LNHNV and CDR2 YYDKDF (reference sequence). The V gene lost 1 base and the J gene lost 2 bases, with 12 bases spanning the gap. CDR3 in amino acids: CATSRGGQTAYEQYF. CDR3 sequence (DNA): TGTGCCACCAGCAGAGGGGGGCAGACGGCCTACGAGCAGTACTTC.

The J gene is TRBJ1-5, the V gene TRBV7-8; D is perhaps TRBD1 (5 bases). The CDR3 runs to 16 residues. The ends were cut back, 4 bases at V and 0 bases at J, with 13 bases in the middle. The germline V gene encodes CDR1 SGHVS and CDR2 FQNEAQ. CDR3 nucleotides: TGTGCCAGCAGCTCCCGGGACCCGGATAGCAATCAGCCCCAGCATTTT. It yields the protein CASSSRDPDSNQPQHF.

The chain uses TRBV20-1 and TRBJ1-2, with no clear D. The CDR3 contains 15 residues. Germline loops: CDR1 DFQATT, CDR2 SNEGSKA (reference sequence). With 2 bases removed from V and 4 bases from J, the gap between germline ends came to 17 bases. CDR3 nucleotides: TGCAGTGCTAGACCACCCGACGTGTACCTCTATGGCTACACCTTC. Translated: CSARPPDVYLYGYTF.

This clonotype was counted a few times. This rearrangement joins TRBV24-1 to TRBJ2-1; 8 bases are a match to TRBD2. This CDR3 spans 14 amino acids. Germline CDR1 KGHDR, CDR2 SFDVKD. The trim removed 3 bases at V and 7 bases at J, leaving 4 bases unmatched. CDR3: CATSDTGGGNEQFF. CDR3 sequence (DNA): TGTGCCACCAGTGATACCGGGGGGGGAAATGAGCAGTTCTTC.

This clonotype was detected only a few times. J is TRBJ2-7 and V is TRBV27, with TRBD1 as a possible D gene (6 bases). This CDR3 has 12 amino acids. V lost 9 bases and J lost 5, with 14 bases in between. The germline V gene has CDR1 MNHEY and CDR2 SMNVEV (reference sequence). The CDR3 here is CASALRQDEQYF. The CDR3, as DNA: TGTGCCAGTGCTTTAAGACAGGACGAGCAGTACTTC.

This rearrangement joins TRBV25-1 to TRBJ2-1; no reliable D call. Germline V lookup: CDR1 MGHDK, CDR2 SYGVNS. This CDR3 comprises 13 residues. V shed 5 bases and J shed 9 bases, with 14 bases lying between them. Here the CDR3 DNA reads TGTGCCAGCAGTTCAACCCGGGCCCCTGAGCAGTTCTTC. This codes for CASSSTRAPEQFF.

The V gene is TRBV3-1, the J gene TRBJ2-1; D unclear. Germline values: CDR1 LGHDT, CDR2 YNNKEL (reference sequence). The CDR3 is 22 amino acids. Between the trimmed V and J ends, which lost 0 bases and 2 bases, there was a span of 29 bases. CDR3 in amino acids: CASSQDLRRIQRGTIPYNEQFF. The CDR3 nucleotides read TGTGCCAGCAGCCAAGATCTTAGGCGGATACAGAGAGGAACGATACCCTACAATGAGCAGTTCTTC.